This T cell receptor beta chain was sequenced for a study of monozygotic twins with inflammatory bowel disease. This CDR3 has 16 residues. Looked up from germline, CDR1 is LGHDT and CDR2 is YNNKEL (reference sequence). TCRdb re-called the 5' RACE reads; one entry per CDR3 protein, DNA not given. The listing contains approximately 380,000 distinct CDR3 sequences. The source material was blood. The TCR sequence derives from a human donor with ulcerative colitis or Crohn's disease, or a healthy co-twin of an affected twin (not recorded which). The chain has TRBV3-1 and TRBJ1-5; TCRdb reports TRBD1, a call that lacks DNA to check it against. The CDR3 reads CASTRVGVGGNQPQHF.